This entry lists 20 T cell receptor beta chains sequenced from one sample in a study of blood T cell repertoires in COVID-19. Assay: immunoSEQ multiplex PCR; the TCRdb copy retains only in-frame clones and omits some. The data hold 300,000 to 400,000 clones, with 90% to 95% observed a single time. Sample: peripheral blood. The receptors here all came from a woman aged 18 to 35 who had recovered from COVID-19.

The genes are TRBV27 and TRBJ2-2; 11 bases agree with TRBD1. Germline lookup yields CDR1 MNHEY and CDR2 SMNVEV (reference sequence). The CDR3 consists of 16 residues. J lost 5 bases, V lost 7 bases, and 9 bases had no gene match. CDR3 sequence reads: CASKLGTGGLTGELFF. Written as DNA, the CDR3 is TGTGCCAGCAAGCTTGGGACAGGGGGATTAACCGGGGAGCTGTTTTTT.

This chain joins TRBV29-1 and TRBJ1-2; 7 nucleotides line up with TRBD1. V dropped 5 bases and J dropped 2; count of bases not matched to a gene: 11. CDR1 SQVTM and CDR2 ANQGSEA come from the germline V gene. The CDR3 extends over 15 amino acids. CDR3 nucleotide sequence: TGCAGCGTTACGTCAAGTCTGGGACAGAACTATGGCTACACCTTC. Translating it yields CSVTSSLGQNYGYTF.

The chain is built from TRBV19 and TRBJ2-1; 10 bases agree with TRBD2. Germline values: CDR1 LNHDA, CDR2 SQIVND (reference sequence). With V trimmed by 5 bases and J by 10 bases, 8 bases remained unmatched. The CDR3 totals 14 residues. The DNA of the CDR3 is TGTGCCAGTAGTTTGCTAGCGGGAGTTGGGGAGCAGTTCTTC. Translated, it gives CASSLLAGVGEQFF.

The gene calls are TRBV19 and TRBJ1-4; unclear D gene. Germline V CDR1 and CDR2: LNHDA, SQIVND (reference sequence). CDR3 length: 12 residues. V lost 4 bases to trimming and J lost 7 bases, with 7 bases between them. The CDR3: CASSTGLEKLFF. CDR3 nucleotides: TGTGCCAGTAGTACCGGACTTGAAAAACTGTTTTTT.

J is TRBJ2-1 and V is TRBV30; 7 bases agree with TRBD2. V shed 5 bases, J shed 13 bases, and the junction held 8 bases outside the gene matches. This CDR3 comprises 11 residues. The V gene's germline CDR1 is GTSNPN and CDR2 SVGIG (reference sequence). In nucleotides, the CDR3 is TGTGCCTGGTCACGCCGGGAGGCTCAGTTCTTC. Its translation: CAWSRREAQFF. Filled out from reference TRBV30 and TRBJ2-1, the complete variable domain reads SQTIHQWPATLVQPVGSPLSLECTVEGTSNPNLYWYRQAAGRGLQLLFYSVGIGQISSEVPQNLSASRPQDRQFILSSKKLLLSDSGFYLCAWSRREAQFFGPGTRLTVL.

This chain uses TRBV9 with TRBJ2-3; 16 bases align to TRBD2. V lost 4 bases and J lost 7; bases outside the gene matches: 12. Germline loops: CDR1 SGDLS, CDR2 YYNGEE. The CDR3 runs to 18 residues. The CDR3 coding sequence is TGTGCCAGCAGCCCAGTAGTGGGACTAGCGGGAGGGCCAAATACGCAGTATTTT. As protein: CASSPVVGLAGGPNTQYF.

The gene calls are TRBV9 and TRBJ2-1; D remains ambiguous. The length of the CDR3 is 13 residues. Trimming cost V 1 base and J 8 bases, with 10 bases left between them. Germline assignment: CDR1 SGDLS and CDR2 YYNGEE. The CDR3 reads CASSVQVVDEQFF. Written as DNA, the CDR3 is TGTGCCAGCAGCGTACAGGTGGTCGATGAGCAGTTCTTC.

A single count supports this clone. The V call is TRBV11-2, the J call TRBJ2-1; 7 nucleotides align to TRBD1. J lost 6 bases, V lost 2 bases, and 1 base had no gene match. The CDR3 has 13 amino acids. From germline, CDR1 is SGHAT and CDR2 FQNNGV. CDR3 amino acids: CASSLSGGNEQFF. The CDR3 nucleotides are TGTGCCAGCAGCTTATCAGGGGGCAATGAGCAGTTCTTC.

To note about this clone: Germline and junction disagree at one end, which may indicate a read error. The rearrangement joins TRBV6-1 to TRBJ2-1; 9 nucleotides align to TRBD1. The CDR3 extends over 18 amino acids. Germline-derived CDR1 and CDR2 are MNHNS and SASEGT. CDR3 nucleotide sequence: TGTGCCAGCAGTAAAGCCTCCCCCGGGACAGGGACAAACAATGAGCAGTTCTTC. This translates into CASSKASPGTGTNNEQFF.

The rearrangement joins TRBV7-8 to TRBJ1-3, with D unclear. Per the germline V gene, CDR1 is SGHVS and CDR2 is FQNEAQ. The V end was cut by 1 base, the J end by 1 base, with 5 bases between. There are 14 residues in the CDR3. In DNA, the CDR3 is TGTGCCAGCAGCTTAGTTCCTTCTGGAAACACCATATATTTT. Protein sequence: CASSLVPSGNTIYF. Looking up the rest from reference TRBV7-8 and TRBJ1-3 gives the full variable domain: GAGVSQSPRYKVAKRGQDVALRCDPISGHVSLFWYQQALGQGPEFLTYFQNEAQLDKSGLPSDRFFAERPEGSVSTLKIQRTQQEDSAVYLCASSLVPSGNTIYFGEGSWLTVV.

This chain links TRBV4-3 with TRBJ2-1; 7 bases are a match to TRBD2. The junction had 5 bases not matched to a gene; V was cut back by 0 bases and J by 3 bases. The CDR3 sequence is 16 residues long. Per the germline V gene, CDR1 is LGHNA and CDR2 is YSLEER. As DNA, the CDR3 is TGCGCCAGCAGCCAAGATGTGAGCGGGGTCTACAATGAGCAGTTCTTC. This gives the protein CASSQDVSGVYNEQFF.

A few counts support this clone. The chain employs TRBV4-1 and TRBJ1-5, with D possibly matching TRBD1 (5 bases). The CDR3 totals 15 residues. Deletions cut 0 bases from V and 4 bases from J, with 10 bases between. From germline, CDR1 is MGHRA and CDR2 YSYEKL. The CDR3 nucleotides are TGCGCCAGCAGCCAAGAACAGAGACAGAATCAGCCCCAGCATTTT. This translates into CASSQEQRQNQPQHF.

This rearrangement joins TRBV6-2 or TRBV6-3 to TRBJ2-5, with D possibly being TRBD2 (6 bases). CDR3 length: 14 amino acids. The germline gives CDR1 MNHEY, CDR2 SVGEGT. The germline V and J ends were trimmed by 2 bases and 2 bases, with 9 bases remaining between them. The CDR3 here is CASSYGAGQETQYF. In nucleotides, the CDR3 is TGTGCCAGCAGTTACGGGGCGGGGCAAGAGACCCAGTACTTC.

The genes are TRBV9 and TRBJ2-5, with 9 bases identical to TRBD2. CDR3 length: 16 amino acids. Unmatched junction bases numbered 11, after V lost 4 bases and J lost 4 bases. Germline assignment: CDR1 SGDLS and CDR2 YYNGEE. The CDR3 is CASSPQGLSGRETQYF. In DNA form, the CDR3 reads TGTGCCAGCAGCCCTCAGGGGCTTAGCGGGAGAGAGACCCAGTACTTC.

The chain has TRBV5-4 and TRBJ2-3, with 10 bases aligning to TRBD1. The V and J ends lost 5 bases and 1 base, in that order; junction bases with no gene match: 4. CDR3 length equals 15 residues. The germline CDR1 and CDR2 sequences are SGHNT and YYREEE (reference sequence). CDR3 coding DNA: TGTGCCAGCAGGTCCGGGACAGGGGGCACAGATACGCAGTATTTT. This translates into CASRSGTGGTDTQYF.

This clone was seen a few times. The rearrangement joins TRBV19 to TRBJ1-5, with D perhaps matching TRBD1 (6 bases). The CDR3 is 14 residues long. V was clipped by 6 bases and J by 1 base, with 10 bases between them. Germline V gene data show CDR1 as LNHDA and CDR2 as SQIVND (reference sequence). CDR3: CASSTGLSNQPQHF. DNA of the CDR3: TGTGCCAGTAGCACAGGGCTCAGCAATCAGCCCCAGCATTTT.

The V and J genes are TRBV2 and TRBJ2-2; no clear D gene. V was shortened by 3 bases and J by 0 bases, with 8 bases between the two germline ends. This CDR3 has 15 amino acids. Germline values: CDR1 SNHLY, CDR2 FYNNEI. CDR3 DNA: TGTGCCAGCAGTGAGGCCAGAACGAACACCGGGGAGCTGTTTTTT. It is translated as CASSEARTNTGELFF.

For the CDR3, the DNA is TGTGCCGGCCAGACTAGCACAGATACGCAGTATTTT. Translated: CAGQTSTDTQYF. The V call is TRBV30, the J call TRBJ2-3; D not certain. Trimming took off 8 bases at V and 0 bases at J, with 9 bases between the two ends. This CDR3 spans 12 amino acids. Germline CDR1 is GTSNPN and CDR2 is SVGIG (reference sequence). Together with reference TRBV30 and TRBJ2-3, the CDR3 gives the full variable domain: SQTIHQWPATLVQPVGSPLSLECTVEGTSNPNLYWYRQAAGRGLQLLFYSVGIGQISSEVPQNLSASRPQDRQFILSSKKLLLSDSGFYLCAGQTSTDTQYFGPGTRLTVL.

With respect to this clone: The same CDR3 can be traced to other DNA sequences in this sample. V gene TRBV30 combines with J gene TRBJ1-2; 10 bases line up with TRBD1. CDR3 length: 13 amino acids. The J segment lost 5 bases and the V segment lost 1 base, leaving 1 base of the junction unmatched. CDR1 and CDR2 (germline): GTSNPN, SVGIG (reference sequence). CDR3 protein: CAWSADRGYGYTF. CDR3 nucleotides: TGTGCCTGGAGTGCGGACAGGGGGTATGGCTACACCTTC.

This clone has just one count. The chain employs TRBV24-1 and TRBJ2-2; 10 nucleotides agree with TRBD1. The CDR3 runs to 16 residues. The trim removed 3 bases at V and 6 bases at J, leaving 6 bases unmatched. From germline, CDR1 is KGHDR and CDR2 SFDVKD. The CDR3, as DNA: TGTGCCACCAGTGATCGTCCCGGGACAGGGGCCGGGGAGCTGTTTTTT. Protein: CATSDRPGTGAGELFF.